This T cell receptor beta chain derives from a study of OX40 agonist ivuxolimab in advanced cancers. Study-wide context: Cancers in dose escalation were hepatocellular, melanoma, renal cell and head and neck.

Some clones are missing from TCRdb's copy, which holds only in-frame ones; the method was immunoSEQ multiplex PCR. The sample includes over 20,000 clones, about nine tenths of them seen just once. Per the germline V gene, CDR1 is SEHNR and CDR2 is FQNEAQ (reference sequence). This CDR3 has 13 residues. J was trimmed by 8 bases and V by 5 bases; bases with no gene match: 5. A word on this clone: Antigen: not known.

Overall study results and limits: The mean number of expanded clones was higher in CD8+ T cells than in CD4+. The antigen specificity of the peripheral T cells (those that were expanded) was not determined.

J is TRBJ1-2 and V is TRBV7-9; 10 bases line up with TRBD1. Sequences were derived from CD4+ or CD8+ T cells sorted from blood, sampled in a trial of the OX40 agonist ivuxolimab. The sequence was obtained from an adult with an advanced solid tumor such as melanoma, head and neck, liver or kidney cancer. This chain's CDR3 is CASSPGTGEGYTF. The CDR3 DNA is TGTGCCAGCAGCCCAGGGACAGGGGAAGGCTACACCTTC.